The 14 T cell receptor beta chains in this list originate from one sample, sequenced in a study of T cells in Graves' hyperthyroidism and ophthalmopathy. The CDR3 regions of TCR beta were amplified from RNA transcripts. HTBI primers were employed in a first-round RT-PCR of the TCR CDR3. TCRdb called the multiplex PCR reads again in MiXCR, with one record for every CDR3 protein. The repertoire has about half a million distinct CDR3 sequences, approximately 24% of them found once; the top ten carry roughly 12%. Sequenced material: blood. Source of these receptors: a woman between 25 and 40 years old with Graves' ophthalmopathy.

V and J are TRBV7-2 and TRBJ2-5; either TRBD1 or TRBD2 may fit D (6 bases each). Germline V CDR1 and CDR2: SGHTA, FQGNSA. The CDR3 has 16 residues. V lost 8 bases, J lost 2 bases, and 21 bases lay in between. CDR3 loop: CASRLGSGGRQETQYF. For the CDR3, the DNA is TGTGCCAGCCGACTGGGTAGTGGGGGGCGACAAGAGACCCAGTACTTC.

This clonotype was counted many times. The chain carries TRBV6-2 or TRBV6-3 and TRBJ2-2; the D is unclear. This CDR3 is built from 15 residues. Between the trimmed V and J ends, which lost 2 bases and 1 base, there was a span of 8 bases. Germline V gives CDR1 MNHEY, CDR2 SVGEGT. The CDR3 DNA sequence: TGTGCCAGCAGTTACATGCCTGAGAACACCGGGGAGCTGTTTTTT. Translating gives CASSYMPENTGELFF.

The table lists this clonotype with many counts. The V call is TRBV4-2, the J call TRBJ2-7; D not resolved. Germline values: CDR1 LGHNA, CDR2 YNFKEQ. This CDR3 contains 16 residues. V was shortened by 3 bases and J by 2 bases, with 17 bases between the two germline ends. The CDR3 is CASSQMKTVQTYEQYF. CDR3 coding DNA: TGTGCCAGCAGCCAGATGAAAACGGTACAAACCTACGAGCAGTACTTC.

This clonotype occurred many times. The chain joins TRBV6-5 to TRBJ1-5; maybe TRBD1 (5 bases). The CDR3 is 15 residues long. Germline values: CDR1 MNHEY, CDR2 SVGAGI. V was pared by 0 bases and J by 5 bases, with 11 bases between. The CDR3: CASSYSGTLDQPQHF. CDR3 DNA sequence: TGTGCCAGCAGTTACTCGGGGACGCTCGATCAGCCCCAGCATTTT.

The chain carries TRBV12-3 or TRBV12-4 and TRBJ1-1; no firm D call. V was clipped by 3 bases and J by 1 base, with 12 bases between them. The CDR3 is 15 amino acids. The CDR3 sequence is CASSLKMWWNTEAFF. The CDR3 nucleotides read TGTGCCAGCAGTTTGAAGATGTGGTGGAACACTGAAGCTTTCTTT.

This clonotype was picked up many times. This sequence joins TRBV12-3 or TRBV12-4 and TRBJ2-5; D is uncertain. The CDR3 has 14 residues. V lost 3 bases to trimming and J lost 2 bases, with 10 bases between them. The chain's CDR3 is CASSLVASQETQYF. In DNA, the CDR3 is TGTGCCAGCAGTTTGGTGGCATCTCAAGAGACCCAGTACTTC.

This clonotype appeared many times. This chain connects TRBV6-5 to TRBJ1-2, with 9 bases fitting TRBD1. This CDR3 spans 15 amino acids. V shed 4 bases, J shed 2 bases, and the junction held 5 bases outside the gene matches. From germline, CDR1 is MNHEY and CDR2 SVGAGI. The CDR3 here is CASSSADRGNYGYTF. The CDR3 DNA follows: TGTGCCAGCAGTTCCGCGGACAGGGGAAACTATGGCTACACCTTC.

This rearrangement joins TRBV4-3 to TRBJ1-3; D is ambiguous. The CDR3 loop spans 17 amino acids. Germline CDR1 is LGHNA and CDR2 is YSLEER. Trimming stripped 3 bases from V and 0 bases from J, with 15 bases between. CDR3 DNA: TGCGCCAGCAGCCAGACCCTCGGACGTAGCTCTGGAAACACCATATATTTT. It encodes CASSQTLGRSSGNTIYF.

This clonotype was seen only a few times. The chain recombines TRBV6-5 with TRBJ2-5; weak D call: TRBD1 (6 bases). Germline V gene sequence: CDR1 MNHEY, CDR2 SVGAGI. The CDR3 covers 13 residues. The V end lost 6 bases, the J end lost 5 bases, and 13 bases lay between the germline ends. The chain's CDR3 is CASRLQGWETQYF. The CDR3 DNA sequence: TGTGCCAGCAGGTTACAGGGTTGGGAGACCCAGTACTTC.

This clonotype was seen ten or more times. The CDR3 protein is CASSRQGLGYTF. In DNA, the CDR3 is TGTGCCAGCTCACGACAGGGGTTGGGCTACACCTTC. V and J are TRBV18 and TRBJ1-2; 8 positions agree with TRBD1. Germline V lookup: CDR1 KGHSH, CDR2 LQKENI. The V and J ends lost 4 bases and 8 bases, in that order; junction bases with no gene match: 3. The CDR3 covers 12 residues.

There are many counts of this clonotype. The rearrangement joins TRBV30 to TRBJ2-2, with TRBD1 matching 7 bases. Germline V CDR1 and CDR2: GTSNPN, SVGIG (reference sequence). V lost 4 bases and J lost 5; bases outside the gene matches: 1. The CDR3 sequence is 12 residues long. CDR3 residues: CAWNRGTGELFF. CDR3 nucleotides: TGTGCCTGGAACAGGGGAACCGGGGAGCTGTTTTTT.

This clonotype was picked up many times. J is TRBJ1-1 and V is TRBV7-8; 9 bases map to TRBD1. The germline V gene has CDR1 SGHVS and CDR2 FQNEAQ. The CDR3 is 15 amino acids. After removal of 1 base from V and 8 bases from J, the junction contained 8 bases not matched to a gene. This CDR3 is CASSLGQGGLSEAFF. The CDR3, as DNA: TGTGCCAGCAGCTTAGGACAGGGGGGCCTAAGCGAAGCTTTCTTT.

V usage is TRBV6-5 and J usage is TRBJ1-1; possible D gene TRBD1, 6 bases. Germline loops: CDR1 MNHEY, CDR2 SVGAGI. V was cut by 2 bases and J by 1 base, with 14 bases left in between. The CDR3 runs 16 residues. CDR3 amino acids: CASSYHTYRANTEAFF. The CDR3 region has the DNA TGTGCCAGCAGTTACCATACGTACAGGGCGAACACTGAAGCTTTCTTT.

J is TRBJ1-2 and V is TRBV15; D perhaps matches TRBD1 (5 bases). V was shortened by 1 base and J by 6 bases, with 12 bases between the two germline ends. Per germline, CDR1 LNHNV and CDR2 YYDKDF (reference sequence). This CDR3 has 14 amino acids. In DNA, the CDR3 is TGTGCCACCAGCAGAGTCGGGGAAGGGGATGGCTACACCTTC. As protein: CATSRVGEGDGYTF.